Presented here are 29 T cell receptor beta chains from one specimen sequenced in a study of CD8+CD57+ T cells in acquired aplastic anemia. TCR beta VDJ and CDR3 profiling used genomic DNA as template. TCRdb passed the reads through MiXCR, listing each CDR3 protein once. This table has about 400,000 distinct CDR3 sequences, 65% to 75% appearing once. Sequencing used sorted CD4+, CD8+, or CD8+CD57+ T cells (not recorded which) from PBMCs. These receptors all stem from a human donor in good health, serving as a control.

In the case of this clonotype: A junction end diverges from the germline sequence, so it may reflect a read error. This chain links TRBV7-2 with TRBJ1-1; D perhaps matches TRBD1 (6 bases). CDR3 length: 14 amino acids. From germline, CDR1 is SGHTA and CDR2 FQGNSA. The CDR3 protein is CASSRTSGGARTDF. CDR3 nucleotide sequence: TGTGCCAGCAGCCGTACTAGCGGGGGGGCCCGGACAGATTTT.

The CDR3 sequence is CASSAGQPNYGSTLHF. The CDR3 nucleotides are TGTGCCAGCAGCGCGGGACAGCCCAACTATGGTTCCACCCTCCACTTT. This chain connects TRBV9 to TRBJ1-6; TRBD1 agrees at 7 bases. Germline loops: CDR1 SGDLS, CDR2 YYNGEE. The CDR3 is 16 residues long. V shed 3 bases, J shed 14 bases, and the junction held 17 bases outside the gene matches. Supplemented by reference TRBV9 and TRBJ1-6, the full variable domain reads DSGVTQTPKHLITATGQRVTLRCSPRSGDLSVYWYQQSLDQGLQFLIQYYNGEERAKGNILERFSAQQFPDLHSELNLSSLELGDSALYFCASSAGQPNYGSTLHFGNGTRLTVT.

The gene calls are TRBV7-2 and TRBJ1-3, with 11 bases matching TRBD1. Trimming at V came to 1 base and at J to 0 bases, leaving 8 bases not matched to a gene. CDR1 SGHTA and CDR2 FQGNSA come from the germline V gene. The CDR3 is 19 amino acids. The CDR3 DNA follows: TGTGCCAGCAGCTTAGAGACCGGGACAGGGGGGAACTCTGGAAACACCATATATTTT. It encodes CASSLETGTGGNSGNTIYF.

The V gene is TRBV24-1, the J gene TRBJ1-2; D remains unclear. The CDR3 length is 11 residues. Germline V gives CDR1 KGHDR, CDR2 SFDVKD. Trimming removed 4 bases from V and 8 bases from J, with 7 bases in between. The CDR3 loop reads CATSDPVGYTF. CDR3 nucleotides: TGTGCCACCAGTGACCCAGTAGGCTACACCTTC.

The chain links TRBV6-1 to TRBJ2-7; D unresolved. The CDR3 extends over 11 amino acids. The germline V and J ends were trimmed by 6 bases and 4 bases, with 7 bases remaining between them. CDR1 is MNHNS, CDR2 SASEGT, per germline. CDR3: CASRLEYEQYF. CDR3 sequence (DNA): TGTGCCAGCAGATTGGAATACGAGCAGTACTTC.

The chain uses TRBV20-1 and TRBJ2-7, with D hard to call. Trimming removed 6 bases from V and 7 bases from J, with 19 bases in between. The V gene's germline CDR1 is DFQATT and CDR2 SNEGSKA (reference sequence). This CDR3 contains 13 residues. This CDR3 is CSAQPDSPLEQYF. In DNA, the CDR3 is TGCAGTGCCCAGCCTGATAGTCCTCTGGAGCAGTACTTC.

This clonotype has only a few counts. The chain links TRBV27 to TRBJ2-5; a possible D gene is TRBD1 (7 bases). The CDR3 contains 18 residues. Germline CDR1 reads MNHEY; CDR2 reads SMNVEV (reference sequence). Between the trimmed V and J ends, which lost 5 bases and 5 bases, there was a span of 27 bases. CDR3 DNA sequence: TGTGCCAGCAGTCGAACCACATCCGGAGGGGGCGTATGGGAGACCCAGTACTTC. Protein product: CASSRTTSGGGVWETQYF.

The CDR3 protein is CAWSRGSSYEQYF. DNA for the CDR3: TGTGCCTGGAGTCGGGGGAGCTCCTACGAGCAGTACTTC. V and J are TRBV30 and TRBJ2-7, with D maybe TRBD2 (6 bases). Germline V gives CDR1 GTSNPN, CDR2 SVGIG (reference sequence). V shed 2 bases and J shed 0 bases, with 8 bases lying between them. This CDR3 has 13 residues.

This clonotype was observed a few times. DNA of the CDR3: TGTGCCATCAGTGAGGTTTATGGCTACACCTTC. Its protein is CAISEVYGYTF. V and J are TRBV10-3 and TRBJ1-2; D uncertain. Trimming pared 2 bases from V and 5 bases from J, leaving 3 bases between. The CDR3 totals 11 residues. From germline, CDR1 is ENHRY and CDR2 SYGVKD.

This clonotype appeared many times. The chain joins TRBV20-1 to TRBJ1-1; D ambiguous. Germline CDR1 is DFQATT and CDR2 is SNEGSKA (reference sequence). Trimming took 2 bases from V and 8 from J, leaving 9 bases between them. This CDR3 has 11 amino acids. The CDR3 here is CSARPTTEAFF. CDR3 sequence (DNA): TGCAGTGCTAGACCAACAACAGAAGCTTTCTTT.

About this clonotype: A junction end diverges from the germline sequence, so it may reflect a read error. In nucleotides, the CDR3 is TGTGTCAGTAGTATCGGGAACTTCAATGAGCAGTTCTTC. Amino acid sequence: CVSSIGNFNEQFF. V is TRBV19 and J is TRBJ2-1, with D perhaps matching TRBD2 (5 bases). The CDR3 loop spans 13 amino acids. The V gene's germline CDR1 is LNHDA and CDR2 SQIVND (reference sequence).

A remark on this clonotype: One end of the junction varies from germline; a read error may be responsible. CDR3 in amino acids: CSARSFPLGYAF. The CDR3 DNA sequence: TGCAGTGCTAGGTCTTTTCCCCTAGGCTACGCTTTC. V usage is TRBV20-1 and J usage is TRBJ1-2; unclear D gene. This CDR3 has 12 residues. Germline V lookup: CDR1 DFQATT, CDR2 SNEGSKA (reference sequence).

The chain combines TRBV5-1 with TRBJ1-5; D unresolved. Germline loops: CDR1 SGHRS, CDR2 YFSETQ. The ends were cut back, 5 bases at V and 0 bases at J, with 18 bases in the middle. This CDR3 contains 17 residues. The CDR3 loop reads CASRSDTEKLSNQPQHF. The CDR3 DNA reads TGCGCCAGCAGATCCGACACTGAAAAACTTAGCAATCAGCCCCAGCATTTT.

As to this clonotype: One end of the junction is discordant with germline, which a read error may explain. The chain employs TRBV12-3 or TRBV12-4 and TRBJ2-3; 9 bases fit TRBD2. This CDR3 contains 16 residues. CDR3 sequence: CASSDLSGGGADTQYF. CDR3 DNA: TGTGCTAGCAGCGACCTCTCGGGCGGGGGGGCGGATACGCAGTATTTT.

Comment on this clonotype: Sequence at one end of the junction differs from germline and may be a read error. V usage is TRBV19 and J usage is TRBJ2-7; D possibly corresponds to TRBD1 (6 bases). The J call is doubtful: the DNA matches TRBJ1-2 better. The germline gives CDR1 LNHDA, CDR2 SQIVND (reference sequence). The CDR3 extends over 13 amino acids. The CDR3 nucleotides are TGTGCCAGTATTATCGACAGGTACTATGACTACACCTTC. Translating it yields CASIIDRYYDYTF.

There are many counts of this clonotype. The CDR3 protein is CSVWNRVTNNSPLHF. The CDR3 DNA reads TGCAGTGTTTGGAACAGGGTGACCAATAATTCACCCCTCCACTTT. The chain uses TRBV20-1 and TRBJ1-6; D is perhaps TRBD1 (6 bases). CDR3 size: 15 residues. The germline V gene has CDR1 DFQATT and CDR2 SNEGSKA (reference sequence). Deletions cut 7 bases from V and 5 bases from J, with 18 bases between.

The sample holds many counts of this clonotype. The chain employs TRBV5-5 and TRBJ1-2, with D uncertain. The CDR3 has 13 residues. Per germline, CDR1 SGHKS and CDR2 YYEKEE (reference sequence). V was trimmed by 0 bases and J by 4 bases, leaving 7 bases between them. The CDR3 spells CASSLAFGYGYTF. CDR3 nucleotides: TGTGCCAGCAGCTTGGCCTTTGGCTATGGCTACACCTTC.

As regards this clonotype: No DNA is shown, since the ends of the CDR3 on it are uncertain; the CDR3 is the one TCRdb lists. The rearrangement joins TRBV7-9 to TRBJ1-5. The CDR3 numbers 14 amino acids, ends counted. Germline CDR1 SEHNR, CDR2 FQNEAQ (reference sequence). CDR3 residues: CASSASTDTQYFGF.

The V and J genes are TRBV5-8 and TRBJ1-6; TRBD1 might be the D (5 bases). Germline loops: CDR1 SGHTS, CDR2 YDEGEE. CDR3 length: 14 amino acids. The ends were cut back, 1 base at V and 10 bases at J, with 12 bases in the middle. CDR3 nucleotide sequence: TGTGCCAGCAGCTTGACGGGACCCCTCTCACCCCTCCACTTT. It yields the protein CASSLTGPLSPLHF.

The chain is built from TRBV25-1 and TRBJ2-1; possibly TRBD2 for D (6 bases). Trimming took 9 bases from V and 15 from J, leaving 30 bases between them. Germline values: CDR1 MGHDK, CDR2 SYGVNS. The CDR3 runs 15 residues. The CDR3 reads CASSLRSSGYTEAFF. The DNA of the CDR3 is TGTGCCAGTAGCTTACGGAGTAGCGGTTACACTGAGGCGTTCTTC.

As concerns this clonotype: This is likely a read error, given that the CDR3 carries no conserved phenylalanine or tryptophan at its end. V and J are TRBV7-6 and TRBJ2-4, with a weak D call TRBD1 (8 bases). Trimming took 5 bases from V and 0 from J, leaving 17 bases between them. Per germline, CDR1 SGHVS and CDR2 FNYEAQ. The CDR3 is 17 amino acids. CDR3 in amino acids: CASSRTQGGLAKNIQYL. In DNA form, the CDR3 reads TGTGCCAGCAGCAGAACACAGGGGGGGCTAGCCAAAAACATTCAGTACCTC.

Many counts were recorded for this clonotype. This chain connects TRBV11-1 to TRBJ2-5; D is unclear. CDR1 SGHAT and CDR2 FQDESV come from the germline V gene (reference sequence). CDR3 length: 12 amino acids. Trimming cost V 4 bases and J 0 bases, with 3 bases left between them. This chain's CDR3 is CASSSNQETQYF. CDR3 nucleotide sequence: TGTGCCAGCAGCTCGAACCAAGAGACCCAGTACTTC.

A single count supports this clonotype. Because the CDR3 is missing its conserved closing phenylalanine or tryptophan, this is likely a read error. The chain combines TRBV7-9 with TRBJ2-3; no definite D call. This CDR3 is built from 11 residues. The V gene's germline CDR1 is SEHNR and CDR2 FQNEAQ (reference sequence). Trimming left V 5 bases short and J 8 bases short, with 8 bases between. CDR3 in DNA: TGTGCCAGCAGCGGGGTAGGTACGCAGTATTCT. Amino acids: CASSGVGTQYS.

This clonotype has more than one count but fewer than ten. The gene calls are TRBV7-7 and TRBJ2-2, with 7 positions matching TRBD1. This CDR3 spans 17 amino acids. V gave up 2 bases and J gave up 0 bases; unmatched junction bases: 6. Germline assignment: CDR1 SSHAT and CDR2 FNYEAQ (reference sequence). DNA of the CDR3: TGTGCCAGCAGCTTAAGCTTGGGACAGTCGAACACCGGGGAGCTGTTTTTT. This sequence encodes CASSLSLGQSNTGELFF.

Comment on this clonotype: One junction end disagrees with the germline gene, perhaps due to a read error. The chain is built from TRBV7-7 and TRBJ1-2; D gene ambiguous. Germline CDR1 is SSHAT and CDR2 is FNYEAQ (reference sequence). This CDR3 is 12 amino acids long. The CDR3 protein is CASSLRVYGYTF. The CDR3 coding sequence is TGTGCTAGCAGCTTGCGGGTTTACGGCTACACCTTC.

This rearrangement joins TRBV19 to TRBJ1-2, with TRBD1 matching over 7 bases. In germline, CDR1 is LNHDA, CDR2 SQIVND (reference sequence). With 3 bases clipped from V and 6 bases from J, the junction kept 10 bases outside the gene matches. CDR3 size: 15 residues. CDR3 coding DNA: TGTGCCAGTAGTATGCCGGGACAGACTTTTGATGGCTACACCTTC. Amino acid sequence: CASSMPGQTFDGYTF.

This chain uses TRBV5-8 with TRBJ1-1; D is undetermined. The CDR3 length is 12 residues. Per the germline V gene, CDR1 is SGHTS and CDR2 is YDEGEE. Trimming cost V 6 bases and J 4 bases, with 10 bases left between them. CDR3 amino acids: CASTPPGTEAFF. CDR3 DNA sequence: TGTGCCAGCACCCCCCCGGGCACTGAAGCTTTCTTT.

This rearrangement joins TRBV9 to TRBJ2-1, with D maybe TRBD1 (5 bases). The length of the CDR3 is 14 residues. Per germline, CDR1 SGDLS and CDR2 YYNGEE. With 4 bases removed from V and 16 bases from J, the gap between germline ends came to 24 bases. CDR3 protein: CASSHQTANTEAFF. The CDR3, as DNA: TGTGCCAGCAGCCATCAGACAGCAAACACTGAAGCTTTCTTC. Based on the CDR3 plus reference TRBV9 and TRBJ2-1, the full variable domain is DSGVTQTPKHLITATGQRVTLRCSPRSGDLSVYWYQQSLDQGLQFLIQYYNGEERAKGNILERFSAQQFPDLHSELNLSSLELGDSALYFCASSHQTANTEAFFGPGTRLTVL.

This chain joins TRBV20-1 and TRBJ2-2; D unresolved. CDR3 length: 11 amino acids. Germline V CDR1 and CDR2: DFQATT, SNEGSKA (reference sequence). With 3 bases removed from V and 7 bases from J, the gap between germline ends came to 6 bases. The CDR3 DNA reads TGCAGTGCTAGGGGTAGCGGGGAGCTGTTTTTT. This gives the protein CSARGSGELFF.